Listed below are T cell receptor beta chains from one sample, sequenced in a study of tumor-infiltrating lymphocytes in primary liver carcinoma. TCRdb reanalysed the multiplex PCR reads using MiXCR and keeps one entry per CDR3 protein. The sample lists fewer than 350,000 distinct CDR3 sequences, more than 55% seen once, with around 9.5% in the top ten. The sequencing sample was made of peripheral blood. The receptors come from a man between 40 and 49 years old with primary liver carcinoma and hepatitis B virus infection. CDR3s include the opening cysteine and the closing phenylalanine or tryptophan. The order of the fields is J gene, D gene, clone size, V gene, CDR3 length, CDR3 DNA, CDR3 protein. A D gene is named only where the DNA matches it firmly. Some rows mark clone size as missing; the rest say once, few, many or name a class of expanded clone.

TRBJ1-5 NA NA TRBV6-1 17 TGTGCCAGCAGTGAAGCGGAGATACCCTATAGCAATCAGCCCCAGCATTTT CASSEAEIPYSNQPQHF
TRBJ2-5 NA many TRBV6-1 15 TGTGCCAGCAGTGAAGGGGTATCCGCACAAGAGACCCAGTACTTC CASSEGVSAQETQYF
TRBJ2-2 NA NA TRBV5-1 13 TGCGCCAGCACTCCCCTTTCCGGAGGGGAGCTGTTTTTT CASTPLSGGELFF
TRBJ2-1 NA NA TRBV11-2 12 TGTGCCAGCAGCTTAGGCGGGACTTGTCAGTTCTTC CASSLGGTCQFF
TRBJ1-5 TRBD1 few TRBV5-6 14 TGTGCCAGCAGCTTCGGGACAGGGGGGGGTCCCCAGCATTTT CASSFGTGGGPQHF
TRBJ1-1 NA once TRBV5-1 15 TGCGCCAACAGCTTAGGAGGTCGGGTGAACACTGAAGCTTTCTTT CANSLGGRVNTEAFF
TRBJ2-4 NA NA TRBV30 13 TGTGCCTGGAGCCGGACAGTGGGAGACATTCAGTACTTC CAWSRTVGDIQYF
TRBJ2-1 TRBD2 many TRBV6-5 13 TGTGCCAGCAGTTGGCGGGAGGGCGACGAGCAGTTCTTC CASSWREGDEQFF
TRBJ2-6 NA NA TRBV29-1 13 TGCAGCGTTGCAGCCACTGGGACCAACGTCCAGACTTTC CSVAATGTNVQTF
TRBJ1-2 TRBD1 NA TRBV6-1 14 TGTGCCGGCATAATGGGACAGTCAAACTATGGCTACACCTTC CAGIMGQSNYGYTF
TRBJ2-5 NA NA TRBV7-9 13 TGTGCCAGCAACTTTGGCAGCTCAGAGACCCAGTACTTC CASNFGSSETQYF
TRBJ2-5 NA many TRBV4-1 17 TGCGCCAGCAGCCAAGGGGGGGCGGGGGTTTTACGAGAGACCCAGTACTTC CASSQGGAGVLRETQYF
TRBJ2-1 NA NA TRBV6-1 11 TGTACCAGCAGTTATTACAATGAGCAGTTCTTC CTSSYYNEQFF
TRBJ1-1 TRBD1 once TRBV7-9 13 TGTGTCAGCAGCGATAACCGGGAGGGACAGGCTTTCTTT CVSSDNREGQAFF
TRBJ2-3 NA NA TRBV10-1 15 TGCACCAGCAGTGAGTCCCGTACCCTCGAAGATACGCAGTATTTT CTSSESRTLEDTQYF
TRBJ1-6 NA NA TRBV6-6 15 TGTGCCAGCAGTTACGTAGGCCCCTATAATTCACCCCTCCACTTT CASSYVGPYNSPLHF
TRBJ2-7 NA NA TRBV7-8 13 TGTGCCAGCAGCTTAGAACAGGCTCGAGAGGAGTACTTC CASSLEQAREEYF
TRBJ2-5 NA once TRBV11-1 19 TGTGCCAGCAGCTCAGCGAAGCTACGGAGCAAAACCTACGAAGAGACCCAGTACTTC CASSSAKLRSKTYEETQYF
TRBJ2-2 NA once TRBV5-4 15 TGCGCCAGCAGCTTGGACGGGAGTGTTATCGGGGAGCTGTTTTTT CASSLDGSVIGELFF
TRBJ2-5 NA NA TRBV5-4 14 TGTGCCAGCAGCCCAAGGACAGTTCCCGAGACCCAGTACTTC CASSPRTVPETQYF
TRBJ2-7 NA NA TRBV14 16 TGTGCCAGCAGCCATTCCAGACCTTCAATAATCTACAAGCAGTACTTC CASSHSRPSIIYKQYF
TRBJ2-7 TRBD2 many TRBV4-3 18 TGCGCCAGCAGCCAAGAACTAGCGGGAGGCTCCGTTTGGTACGAGCAGTACTTC CASSQELAGGSVWYEQYF
TRBJ1-1 NA NA TRBV6-1 14 TGTGCTAGCAGCGACCAATCGGTCAACACTGAAGCTTTCTTT CASSDQSVNTEAFF
TRBJ2-1 TRBD1 NA TRBV4-1 18 TGCGCCAGCAGCCAGAGAGCGTCCGGGACAGTCATTTACAATGAGCAGTCCTTC CASSQRASGTVIYNEQSF
TRBJ2-7 NA NA TRBV7-9 13 TGTGCCAGCAGCGCAGACTACTTGGGAGAGCAGTACTTC CASSADYLGEQYF
TRBJ1-1 NA NA TRBV29-1 12 TGCAGTGTTGAACAGGCCCGGACTGAAGCTTTCTTT CSVEQARTEAFF
TRBJ2-3 TRBD2 NA TRBV27 15 TGTGCCAGCAGTTACGTAGCGGGAGAGTCAGATACGCAGTATTTT CASSYVAGESDTQYF
TRBJ2-7 TRBD2 NA TRBV20-1 16 TGCAGTGCTAGGGGACAACTAGCGGGTCTCTCCTACGAGCAGTACTTC CSARGQLAGLSYEQYF
TRBJ1-3 NA many TRBV29-1 12 TGCAGCGTTGCCCTCTCTGGAAACACCATATATTTT CSVALSGNTIYF
TRBJ2-5 TRBD1 many TRBV5-5 16 TGTGCCAGCAGCTCGGGCGGGACAGGGTACGGAGAGACCCAGTACTTC CASSSGGTGYGETQYF
TRBJ2-1 NA once TRBV11-1 15 TGTGCCAGCGGCCATAGCAGGAGGGCCGACAATGAGCAGTTCTTC CASGHSRRADNEQFF
TRBJ1-4 TRBD1 NA TRBV7-9 15 TGTGCCAGCAACCCATTCGTGGGACAGCAGGAAAAACTGTTTTTT CASNPFVGQQEKLFF
TRBJ1-1 TRBD1 NA TRBV4-3 14 TGCGCCAGCAACCAATTAGGACAGGGGGCTGAAGCTTTCTTT CASNQLGQGAEAFF
TRBJ2-1 NA NA TRBV24-1 14 TGTGCCACCAGTGGTCACCCATCTAGTAGGGAGCAGTTCTTC CATSGHPSSREQFF
TRBJ2-7 NA NA TRBV10-3 12 TGTGTCATCAGTCAAGGTGGTTACGAGCAGTACTTC CVISQGGYEQYF
TRBJ1-1 TRBD1 NA TRBV10-2 14 TGCACCACCCACCCGGGACAGCTAAACACTGAAGTTTTCTTT CTTHPGQLNTEVFF
TRBJ1-5 NA NA TRBV20-1 14 TGCAGTGCTAGAGGGGGGCTCGGCAATCAGCCCCAGCATTTT CSARGGLGNQPQHF
TRBJ1-2 NA NA TRBV11-2 15 TGTGCCAACAGCCCCGGACGGCTAGGGGGGTATGGTTACACCTTC CANSPGRLGGYGYTF
TRBJ2-3 TRBD1 many TRBV25-1 14 TGTGCCAGCAGTGAAGAAAGGACAGGGAATACGCAGTATTTT CASSEERTGNTQYF
TRBJ2-3 NA NA TRBV6-2/TRBV6-3 15 TGTGCCAGTAGCCCGACTACTGTGGGAGCAGATATGCAGTATTTT CASSPTTVGADMQYF
TRBJ2-2 TRBD2 once TRBV6-5 14 TGTGCCAGCAGCGGACTAGCGGGAACCGGGGAGCTGTTTTTT CASSGLAGTGELFF
TRBJ2-7 NA many TRBV11-2 14 TGTGCCAGCAGCTTCCGGCTCGGCTTGGGGGAGCAGTACTTC CASSFRLGLGEQYF
TRBJ2-3 NA NA TRBV10-3 16 TGTGCCATCATAGGAGACAAGCGCGGTAGCACAGATACGCAATATTTT CAIIGDKRGSTDTQYF
TRBJ2-5 TRBD2 many TRBV6-5 15 TGTGCCAGCAGTTACGGGACTAGCGGAAGGGAGACCCAGTACTTC CASSYGTSGRETQYF
TRBJ2-6 TRBD1 NA TRBV4-3 15 TGCGGCAGTAGCCGTCAGGGGGCTGGGGCCAACGTCCTGACTTTC CGSSRQGAGANVLTF
TRBJ1-2 NA NA TRBV6-6 12 TGTGCCACACTTCGACAGGACTATGGCTACGCCTTC CATLRQDYGYAF
TRBJ2-5 NA NA TRBV11-1 13 TGTGCCAGTAGTCGGGCCCCGGCGGAGAGTCAGTACTTC CASSRAPAESQYF
TRBJ1-3 NA once TRBV11-2 15 TGTGCCAACAGCTTAGATCGGGGGGACGGAAACATCATGTATTTT CANSLDRGDGNIMYF
TRBJ2-7 TRBD2 NA TRBV6-1 14 TGTGCCAGCAGCGCACTAGCGGGAGAGGGCGAGCAGTACTTC CASSALAGEGEQYF
TRBJ1-1 NA few TRBV5-1 14 TGCGCCAGCAGTCTTCAGGGTTACGGCACTGAAGCTTTCTTT CASSLQGYGTEAFF
TRBJ2-3 NA medium-sized TRBV5-4 13 TGTGCCAGCAGCTTGGGGGGCACAGATACGCAGTATTTT CASSLGGTDTQYF
TRBJ2-3 TRBD1 many TRBV14 17 TGTGCCAGCAGCCAAGGGAACAGGGGGCGATTCACAGATACGCAGTATTTT CASSQGNRGRFTDTQYF
TRBJ1-2 TRBD1 NA TRBV6-5 13 TGTGCCAGCAGTTACTTCCAGGGGGATGGCTACACCTTC CASSYFQGDGYTF
TRBJ2-1 NA NA TRBV14 13 TGTGCCAGCGGACCAGGACAGCTCAATGAGCGGTTCTTC CASGPGQLNERFF
TRBJ2-3 TRBD2 NA TRBV2 14 TGTGCCCGAAGACTAGCGGGAGTAACAGATACGCAGTATTTT CARRLAGVTDTQYF
TRBJ2-1 NA NA TRBV5-1 17 TGCGCCAGCAGCTCGGAGTGGGGTCTTCTTACTTACAATGAGCAGTTCTTC CASSSEWGLLTYNEQFF
TRBJ2-3 NA few TRBV7-9 14 TGTGCCAGCAGCTCCTTACAGCGCACAGATACGCAGTATTTT CASSSLQRTDTQYF